The next 14 T cell receptor beta chains were all read from a single sample in a study of T cell changes during pregnancy in multiple sclerosis. Method: immunoSEQ multiplex PCR; TCRdb's copy keeps in-frame clones and lacks some. Seen here are some 94,000 clones, approximately 90% observed once, and the top ten hold around 2%. This sample comprised peripheral blood, obtained in the first trimester of pregnancy. Source of these receptors: a female donor in good health, enrolled as a control in a pregnancy study.

The CDR3 DNA sequence: TGCGCCAGCAGCCAAAGGACAGGGATGGCCGGGGAGCTGTTTTTT. Protein sequence: CASSQRTGMAGELFF. The chain has TRBV4-3 and TRBJ2-2, with 8 positions matching TRBD1. With V trimmed by 2 bases and J by 6 bases, 5 bases remained unmatched. CDR1 is LGHNA and CDR2 is YSLEER in the germline V gene. The CDR3 has 15 amino acids.

This rearrangement joins TRBV4-2 to TRBJ2-6; 7 nucleotides match TRBD1. The CDR3 covers 16 residues. Germline CDR1 reads LGHNA; CDR2 reads YNFKEQ. V shed 7 bases, J shed 0 bases, and the junction held 6 bases outside the gene matches. The CDR3 DNA follows: TGTGCCAGCAAGGGACAGAGCTACTCTGGGGCCAACGTCCTGACTTTC. Residues: CASKGQSYSGANVLTF.

This chain uses TRBV4-2 with TRBJ2-3, with TRBD2 matching 11 bases. CDR3 length: 17 amino acids. Trimming took 6 bases from V and 6 from J; bases not matched to a gene: 14. CDR1 is LGHNA and CDR2 is YNFKEQ in the germline V gene. CDR3 DNA sequence: TGTGCCAGCAGGGCAAGGGCTAGCGGGGGGCTAGGGGATACGCAGTATTTT. It codes for CASRARASGGLGDTQYF.

This chain joins TRBV18 and TRBJ2-1, with D perhaps matching TRBD2 (6 bases). The CDR3 length is 15 residues. The ends were cut back, 6 bases at V and 6 bases at J, with 18 bases in the middle. Germline assignment: CDR1 KGHSH and CDR2 LQKENI. The CDR3: CASSPERVVGNEQFF. The CDR3 DNA is TGTGCCAGCTCCCCAGAGCGGGTAGTAGGCAATGAGCAGTTCTTC.

The rearrangement links TRBV11-2 to TRBJ2-1, with 11 bases fitting TRBD2. The junction had 9 bases not matched to a gene; V was cut back by 1 base and J by 10 bases. The CDR3 spans 16 residues. Germline lookup yields CDR1 SGHAT and CDR2 FQNNGV. The CDR3 nucleotides read TGTGCCAGCAGCTTAGGGGTTAGCGGGGGGGCCGAGGAGCAGTTCTTC. It specifies CASSLGVSGGAEEQFF.

J is TRBJ1-1 and V is TRBV11-3; D is uncertain. CDR1 is SGHNT and CDR2 is YENEEA in the germline V gene. Trimming cost V 4 bases and J 8 bases, with 8 bases left between them. This CDR3 has 11 residues. The CDR3 spells CASSSYTEAFF. DNA of the CDR3: TGTGCCAGCAGCTCCTATACCGAAGCTTTCTTT. Full variable domain (outside the CDR3, taken from reference TRBV11-3 and TRBJ1-1): EAGVVQSPRYKIIEKKQPVAFWCNPISGHNTLYWYLQNLGQGPELLIRYENEEAVDDSQLPKDRFSAERLKGVDSTLKIQPAELGDSAVYLCASSSYTEAFFGQGTRLTVV.

The chain links TRBV4-3 to TRBJ1-1; 8 bases line up with TRBD1. CDR1 and CDR2 (germline): LGHNA, YSLEER. The V and J ends lost 1 base and 5 bases, in that order; junction bases with no gene match: 12. The CDR3 spans 17 residues. CDR3 sequence: CASSQGAGGGGRTEAFF. DNA of the CDR3: TGCGCCAGCAGCCAAGGGGCAGGGGGCGGGGGTCGGACTGAAGCTTTCTTT.

This chain connects TRBV6-5 to TRBJ1-2; a possible D gene is TRBD1 (6 bases). V was clipped by 0 bases and J by 6 bases, with 14 bases between them. This CDR3 region has 15 residues. Germline V gene sequence: CDR1 MNHEY, CDR2 SVGAGI. CDR3 protein: CASSYSPAGADGYTF. The CDR3 DNA reads as TGTGCCAGCAGTTACTCGCCGGCGGGGGCGGATGGCTACACCTTC.

The rearrangement joins TRBV5-4 to TRBJ2-7; 9 bases agree with TRBD1. In germline, CDR1 is SGHNT, CDR2 YYREEE (reference sequence). Trimming removed 4 bases from V and 2 bases from J; junction bases left unmatched: 16. The CDR3 is made up of 18 amino acids. The CDR3 coding sequence is TGTGCCAGCAGCCCCGGGACAGGGTTTTCGCCAGGTACCTACGAGCAGTACTTC. Translated: CASSPGTGFSPGTYEQYF. Combining the CDR3 with reference TRBV5-4 and TRBJ2-7 gives the whole variable domain ETGVTQSPTHLIKTRGQQVTLRCSSQSGHNTVSWYQQALGQGPQFIFQYYREEENGRGNFPPRFSGLQFPNYSSELNVNALELDDSALYLCASSPGTGFSPGTYEQYFGPGTRLTVT.

The V call is TRBV19, the J call TRBJ2-3; 9 positions match TRBD1. This CDR3 is built from 13 residues. The V and J ends lost 7 bases and 14 bases, in that order; junction bases with no gene match: 13. CDR1 and CDR2 from the germline V gene are LNHDA and SQIVND (reference sequence). DNA for the CDR3: TGTGCCAGTAACCCGACCGGGACAGGGAAAGGGTATTTT. Its translation is CASNPTGTGKGYF.

J is TRBJ1-2 and V is TRBV5-1; unclear D gene. The ends were cut back, 0 bases at V and 0 bases at J, with 6 bases in the middle. CDR1 and CDR2 from the germline V gene are SGHRS and YFSETQ. The length of the CDR3 is 14 residues. The CDR3 DNA sequence: TGCGCCAGCAGCTTGGCCCCGTCTAACTATGGCTACACCTTC. Translating it yields CASSLAPSNYGYTF. Filled out from reference TRBV5-1 and TRBJ1-2, the complete variable domain reads KAGVTQTPRYLIKTRGQQVTLSCSPISGHRSVSWYQQTPGQGLQFLFEYFSETQRNKGNFPGRFSGRQFSNSRSEMNVSTLELGDSALYLCASSLAPSNYGYTFGSGTRLTVV.

This clone has a single count. The V call is TRBV6-1, the J call TRBJ1-3; no firm D call. The CDR3 is 10 residues long. V lost 10 bases, J lost 7 bases, and 8 bases lay in between. Germline CDR1 reads MNHNS; CDR2 reads SASEGT. CDR3 coding DNA: TGTGCCACCTTCGGGAACACCATATATTTT. Encoded protein: CATFGNTIYF.

This rearrangement joins TRBV7-8 to TRBJ1-1; possible D gene TRBD1, 5 bases. CDR1 is SGHVS and CDR2 is FQNEAQ in the germline V gene. V was pared by 5 bases and J by 0 bases, with 13 bases between. This CDR3 has 15 amino acids. Here the CDR3 reads CASSPGAEMNTEAFF. In DNA form, the CDR3 reads TGTGCCAGCAGCCCTGGGGCGGAGATGAACACTGAAGCTTTCTTT.

The gene calls are TRBV6-6 and TRBJ2-1; D remains unclear. CDR3 size: 11 residues. The germline V gene has CDR1 MNHNY and CDR2 SVGAGI (reference sequence). With 5 bases removed from V and 5 bases from J, the gap between germline ends came to 4 bases. CDR3 DNA: TGTGCCAGCAGTCCCAACAATGAGCAGTTCTTC. Its translation is CASSPNNEQFF.